This entry is about one T cell receptor beta chain. Here immunoSEQ multiplex PCR was the method, and the copy in TCRdb shows in-frame clones only, minus some. The sample includes 43,000 or so clones, 70% to 90% of them seen just once. This entry comes from a study of ipilimumab plus nivolumab after autologous stem cell transplantation. Germline lookup yields CDR1 SGHVS and CDR2 FQNEAQ. The CDR3 extends over 17 amino acids. The germline V and J ends were trimmed by 5 bases and 8 bases, with 24 bases remaining between them. The sequences come from PBMCs, collected in a trial of ipilimumab plus nivolumab as post-transplant consolidation. V and J are TRBV7-8 and TRBJ1-4; D possibly corresponds to TRBD1 (6 bases). The TCR originated in a male donor with multiple myeloma. DNA of the CDR3: TGTGCCAGCAGCCGACCTCGGGTGATCAGGGGAGGAGAAAAACTGTTTTTT. Encoded protein: CASSRPRVIRGGEKLFF.